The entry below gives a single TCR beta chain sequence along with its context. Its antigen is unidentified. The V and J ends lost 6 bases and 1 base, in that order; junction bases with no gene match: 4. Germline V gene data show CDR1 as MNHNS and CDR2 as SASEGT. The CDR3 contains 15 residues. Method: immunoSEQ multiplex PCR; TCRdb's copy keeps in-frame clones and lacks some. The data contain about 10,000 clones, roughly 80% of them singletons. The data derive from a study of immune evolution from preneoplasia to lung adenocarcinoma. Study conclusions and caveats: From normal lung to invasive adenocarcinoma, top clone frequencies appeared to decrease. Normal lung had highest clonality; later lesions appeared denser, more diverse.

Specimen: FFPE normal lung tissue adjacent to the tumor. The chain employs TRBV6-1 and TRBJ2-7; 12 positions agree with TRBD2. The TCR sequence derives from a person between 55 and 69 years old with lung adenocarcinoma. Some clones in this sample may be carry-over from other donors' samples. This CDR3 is CASSGLAGPSYEQYF. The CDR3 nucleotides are TGTGCCAGCAGCGGACTAGCGGGACCATCCTACGAGCAGTACTTC.